This T cell receptor beta chain was documented in a study of shared clonotypes between healthy human individuals. The overall study: For every donor, three CD4 naive, three CD4 memory, two CD8 naive and one CD8 memory plates were used. Regarding the study as a whole: It was observed that 5% to 6% of naive CD4 clonotypes were shared across several donors. Naive subsets usually exceeded memory subsets in estimated richness.

V was pared by 3 bases and J by 9 bases, with 10 bases of the junction left unmatched. The CDR3 runs 14 residues. CDR1 is SGDLS and CDR2 is YYNGEE in the germline V gene. Adult Caucasians living in Nashville, Tennessee made up all of the donors. In its sample, this clone was seen a few times. The antigen remains undetermined. The table came from immunoSEQ multiplex PCR; TCRdb's copy has only in-frame clones and leaves some out. The sample lists about 1.4 million clones; around 97% were seen once. The receptor was isolated from a man aged 25 to 45 in good health. The J gene is TRBJ2-7, the V gene TRBV9, with 9 positions matching TRBD1. What was sequenced was naive CD4+ T cells sorted from blood. Subset here: CD45RA+ positively selected. The CDR3 sequence: CASSGGQGREGQYF. The DNA of the CDR3 is TGTGCCAGCAGCGGGGGACAGGGCAGGGAGGGGCAGTACTTC. The complete variable domain, with remaining parts taken from reference TRBV9 and TRBJ2-7, reads DSGVTQTPKHLITATGQRVTLRCSPRSGDLSVYWYQQSLDQGLQFLIQYYNGEERAKGNILERFSAQQFPDLHSELNLSSLELGDSALYFCASSGGQGREGQYFGPGTRLTVT.